The clone carrying this TCR beta chain appeared once. Germline CDR1 and CDR2: SGHNT and YYREEE (reference sequence). The CDR3 has 12 residues. The ends were cut back, 0 bases at V and 5 bases at J, with 6 bases in the middle. The data are from a study of cytomegalovirus exposure and HLA in healthy donors. Here immunoSEQ multiplex PCR was the method, and the copy in TCRdb shows in-frame clones only, minus some. This sample has some 170,000 clones, with 84% found just once. This chain links TRBV5-4 with TRBJ2-7; D gene uncertain. The TCR originated in a man younger than 45 in good health and CMV-seropositive. Sequencing input: PBMCs. For the CDR3, the DNA is TGTGCCAGCAGCTTGGGTAGCAACGAGCAGTACTTC. Amino acids: CASSLGSNEQYF.